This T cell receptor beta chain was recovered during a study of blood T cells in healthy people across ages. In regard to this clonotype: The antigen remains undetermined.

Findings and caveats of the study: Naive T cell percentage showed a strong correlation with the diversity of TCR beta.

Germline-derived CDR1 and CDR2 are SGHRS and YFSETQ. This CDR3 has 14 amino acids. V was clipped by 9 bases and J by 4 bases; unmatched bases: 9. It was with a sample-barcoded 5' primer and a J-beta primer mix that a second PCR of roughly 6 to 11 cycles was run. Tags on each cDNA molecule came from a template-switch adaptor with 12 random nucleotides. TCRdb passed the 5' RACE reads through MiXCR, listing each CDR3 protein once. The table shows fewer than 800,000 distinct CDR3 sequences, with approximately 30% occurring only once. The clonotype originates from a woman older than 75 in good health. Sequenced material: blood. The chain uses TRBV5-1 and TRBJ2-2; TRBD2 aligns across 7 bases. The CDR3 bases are TGCGCCACCACCGCGCGGGGGTCCACCGGGGAGCTGTTTTTT. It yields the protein CATTARGSTGELFF.